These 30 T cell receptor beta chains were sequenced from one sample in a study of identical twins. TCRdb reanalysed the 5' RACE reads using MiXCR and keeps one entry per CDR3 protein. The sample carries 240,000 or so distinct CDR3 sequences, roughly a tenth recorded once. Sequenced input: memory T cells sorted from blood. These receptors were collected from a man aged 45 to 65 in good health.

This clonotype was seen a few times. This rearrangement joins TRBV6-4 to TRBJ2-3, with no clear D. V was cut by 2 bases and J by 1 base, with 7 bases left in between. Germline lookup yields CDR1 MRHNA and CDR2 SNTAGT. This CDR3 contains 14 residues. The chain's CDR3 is CASSDGSGTDTQYF. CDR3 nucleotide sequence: TGTGCCAGCAGTGACGGATCTGGCACAGATACGCAGTATTTT.

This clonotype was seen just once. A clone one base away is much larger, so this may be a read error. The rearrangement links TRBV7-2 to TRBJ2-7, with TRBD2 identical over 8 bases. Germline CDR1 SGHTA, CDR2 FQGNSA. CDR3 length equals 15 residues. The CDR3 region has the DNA TGTGCCAGCAGCCTGGGACTAGTTTCCTTGGGTGAGCGGTACTTC. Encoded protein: CASSLGLVSLGERYF.

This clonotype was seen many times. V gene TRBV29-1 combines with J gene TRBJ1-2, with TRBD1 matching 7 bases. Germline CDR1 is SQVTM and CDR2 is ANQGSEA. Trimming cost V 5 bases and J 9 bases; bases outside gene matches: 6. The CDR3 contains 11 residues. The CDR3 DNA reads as TGCAGCGTTACAGGGGAGGCTCGCTACACCTTC. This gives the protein CSVTGEARYTF.

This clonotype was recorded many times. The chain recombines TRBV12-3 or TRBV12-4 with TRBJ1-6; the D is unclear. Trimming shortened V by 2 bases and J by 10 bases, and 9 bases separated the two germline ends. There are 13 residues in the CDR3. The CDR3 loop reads CASSLKADSPLHF. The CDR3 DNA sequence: TGTGCCAGCAGTTTAAAGGCAGACTCACCCCTCCACTTT.

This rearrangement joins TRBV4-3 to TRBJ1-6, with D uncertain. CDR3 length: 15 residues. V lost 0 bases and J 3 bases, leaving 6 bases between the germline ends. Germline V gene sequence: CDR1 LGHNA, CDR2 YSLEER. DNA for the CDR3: TGCGCCAGCAGCCAAGATACCAGCTATAATTCACCCCTCCACTTT. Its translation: CASSQDTSYNSPLHF.

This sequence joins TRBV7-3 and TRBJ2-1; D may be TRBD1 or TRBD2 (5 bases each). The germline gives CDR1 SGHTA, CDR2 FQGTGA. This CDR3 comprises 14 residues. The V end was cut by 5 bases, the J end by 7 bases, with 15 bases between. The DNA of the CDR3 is TGTGCCAGCAGCCTTCCGGGGCGATGGAATGAGCAGTTCTTC. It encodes CASSLPGRWNEQFF.

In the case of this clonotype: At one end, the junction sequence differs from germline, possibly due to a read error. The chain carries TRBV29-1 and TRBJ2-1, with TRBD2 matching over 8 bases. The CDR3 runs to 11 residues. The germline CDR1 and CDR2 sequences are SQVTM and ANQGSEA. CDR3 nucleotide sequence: TGCAGCGTCTTCCAGAGCGGGGGATTTTACTTC. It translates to CSVFQSGGFYF.

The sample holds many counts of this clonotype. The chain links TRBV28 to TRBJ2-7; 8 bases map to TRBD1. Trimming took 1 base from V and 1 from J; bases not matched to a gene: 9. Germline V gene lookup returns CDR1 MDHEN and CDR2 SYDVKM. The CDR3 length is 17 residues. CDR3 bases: TGTGCCAGCAGTTTATTATTTGCAGGGGGCCAGTCCTACGAGCAGTACTTC. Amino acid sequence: CASSLLFAGGQSYEQYF. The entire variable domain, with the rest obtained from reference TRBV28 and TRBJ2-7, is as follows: DVKVTQSSRYLVKRTGEKVFLECVQDMDHENMFWYRQDPGLGLRLIYFSYDVKMKEKGDIPEGYSVSREKKERFSLILESASTNQTSMYLCASSLLFAGGQSYEQYFGPGTRLTVT.

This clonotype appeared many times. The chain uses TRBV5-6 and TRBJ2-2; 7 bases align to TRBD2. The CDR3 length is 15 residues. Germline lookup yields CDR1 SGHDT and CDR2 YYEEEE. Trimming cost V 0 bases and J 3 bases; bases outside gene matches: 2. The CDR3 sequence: CASSLGTRDTGELFF. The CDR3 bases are TGTGCCAGCAGCTTGGGGACTAGGGACACCGGGGAGCTGTTTTTT.

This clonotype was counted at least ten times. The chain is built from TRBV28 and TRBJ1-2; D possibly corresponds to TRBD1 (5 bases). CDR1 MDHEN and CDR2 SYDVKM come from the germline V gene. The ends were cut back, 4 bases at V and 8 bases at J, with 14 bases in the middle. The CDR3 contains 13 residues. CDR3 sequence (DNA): TGTGCCAGCAGTTCGTCGGGGGTTTGGGGCTACACCTTC. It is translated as CASSSSGVWGYTF.

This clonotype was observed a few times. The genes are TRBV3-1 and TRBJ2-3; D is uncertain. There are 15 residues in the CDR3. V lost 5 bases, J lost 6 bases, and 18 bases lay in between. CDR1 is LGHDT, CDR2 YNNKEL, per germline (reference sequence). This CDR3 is CASSKIGSIPDTQYF. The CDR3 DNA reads TGTGCCAGCAGCAAGATAGGGTCGATTCCCGATACGCAGTATTTT.

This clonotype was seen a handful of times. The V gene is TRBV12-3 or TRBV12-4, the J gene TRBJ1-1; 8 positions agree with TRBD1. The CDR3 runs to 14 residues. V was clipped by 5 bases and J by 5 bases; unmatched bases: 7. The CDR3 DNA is TGTGCCAGCAGTCCTACAGGGGGGAGAACTGAAGCTTTCTTT. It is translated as CASSPTGGRTEAFF.

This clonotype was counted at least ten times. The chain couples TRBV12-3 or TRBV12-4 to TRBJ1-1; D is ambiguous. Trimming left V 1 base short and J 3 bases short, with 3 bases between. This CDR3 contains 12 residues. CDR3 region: CASSLGDTEAFF. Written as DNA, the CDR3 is TGTGCCAGCAGTTTAGGGGACACTGAAGCTTTCTTT.

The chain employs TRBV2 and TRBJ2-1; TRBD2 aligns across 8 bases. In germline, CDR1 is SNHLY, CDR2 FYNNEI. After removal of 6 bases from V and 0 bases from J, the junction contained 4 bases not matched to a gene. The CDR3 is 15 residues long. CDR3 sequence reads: CASSLLAASYNEQFF. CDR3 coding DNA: TGTGCCAGCAGCTTACTAGCGGCCTCCTACAATGAGCAGTTCTTC.

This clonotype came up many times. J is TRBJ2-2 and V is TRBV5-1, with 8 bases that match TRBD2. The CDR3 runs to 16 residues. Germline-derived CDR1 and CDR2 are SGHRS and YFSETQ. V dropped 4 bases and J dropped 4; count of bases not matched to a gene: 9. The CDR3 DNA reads TGCGCCAGCAGCCGGGGGGGCCAGGGCGCCACCGGGGAGCTGTTTTTT. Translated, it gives CASSRGGQGATGELFF.

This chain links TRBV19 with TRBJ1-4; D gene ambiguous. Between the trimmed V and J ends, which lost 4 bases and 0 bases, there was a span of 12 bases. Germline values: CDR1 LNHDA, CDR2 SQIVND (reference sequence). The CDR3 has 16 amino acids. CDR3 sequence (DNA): TGTGCCAGTAGTACCAGGACGGCGGCAACTAATGAAAAACTGTTTTTT. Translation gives CASSTRTAATNEKLFF.

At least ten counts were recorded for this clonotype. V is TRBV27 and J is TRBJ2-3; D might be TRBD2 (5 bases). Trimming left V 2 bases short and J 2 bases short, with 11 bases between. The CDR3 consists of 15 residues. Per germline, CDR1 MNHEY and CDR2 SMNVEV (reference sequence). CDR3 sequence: CASSLVGLLTDTQYF. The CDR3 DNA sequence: TGTGCCAGCAGTTTAGTAGGACTGCTCACAGATACGCAGTATTTT.

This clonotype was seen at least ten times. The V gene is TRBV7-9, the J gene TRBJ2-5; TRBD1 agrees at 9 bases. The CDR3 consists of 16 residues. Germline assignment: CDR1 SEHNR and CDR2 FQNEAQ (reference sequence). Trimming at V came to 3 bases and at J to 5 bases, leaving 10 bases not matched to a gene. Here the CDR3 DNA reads TGTGCCAGCAGCTTCGGACAGGGGTTGAATCGGGAGACCCAGTACTTC. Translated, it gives CASSFGQGLNRETQYF. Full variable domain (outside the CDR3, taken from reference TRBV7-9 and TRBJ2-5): DTGVSQNPRHKITKRGQNVTFRCDPISEHNRLYWYRQTLGQGPEFLTYFQNEAQLEKSRLLSDRFSAERPKGSFSTLEIQRTEQGDSAMYLCASSFGQGLNRETQYFGPGTRLLVL.

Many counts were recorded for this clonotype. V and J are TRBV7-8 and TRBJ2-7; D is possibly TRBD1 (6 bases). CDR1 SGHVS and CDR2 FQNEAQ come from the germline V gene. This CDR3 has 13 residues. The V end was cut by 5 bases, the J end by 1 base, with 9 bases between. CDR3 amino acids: CASSPRGSYEQYF. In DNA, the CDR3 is TGTGCCAGCAGCCCCAGGGGATCCTACGAGCAGTACTTC.

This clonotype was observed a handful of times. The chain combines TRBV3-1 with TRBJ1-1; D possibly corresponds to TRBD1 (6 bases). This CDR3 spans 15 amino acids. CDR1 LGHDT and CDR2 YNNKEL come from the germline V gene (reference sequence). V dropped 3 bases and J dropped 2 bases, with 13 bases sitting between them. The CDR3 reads CASSHTGTQNTEAFF. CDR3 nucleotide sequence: TGTGCCAGCAGCCACACCGGGACACAAAACACTGAAGCTTTCTTT.

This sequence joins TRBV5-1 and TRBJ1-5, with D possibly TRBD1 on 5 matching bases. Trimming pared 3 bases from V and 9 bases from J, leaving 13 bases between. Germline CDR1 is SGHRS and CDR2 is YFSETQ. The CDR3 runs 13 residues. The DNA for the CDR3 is TGCGCCAGCAGCTCCCAACCCGGGGGGCCCCAGCATTTT. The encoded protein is CASSSQPGGPQHF.

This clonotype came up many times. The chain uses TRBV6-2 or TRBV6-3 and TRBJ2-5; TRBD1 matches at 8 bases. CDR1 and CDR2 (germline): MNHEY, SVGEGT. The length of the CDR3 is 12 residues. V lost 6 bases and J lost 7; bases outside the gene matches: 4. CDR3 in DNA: TGTGCCAGCAGGACAGGGGCGGGGACCCAGTACTTC. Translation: CASRTGAGTQYF.

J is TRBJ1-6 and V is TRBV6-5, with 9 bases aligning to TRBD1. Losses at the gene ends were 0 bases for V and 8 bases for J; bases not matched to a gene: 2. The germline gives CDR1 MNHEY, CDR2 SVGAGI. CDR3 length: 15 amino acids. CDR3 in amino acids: CASSYSTGGHSPLHF. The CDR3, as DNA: TGTGCCAGCAGTTACTCAACAGGGGGCCATTCACCCCTCCACTTT.

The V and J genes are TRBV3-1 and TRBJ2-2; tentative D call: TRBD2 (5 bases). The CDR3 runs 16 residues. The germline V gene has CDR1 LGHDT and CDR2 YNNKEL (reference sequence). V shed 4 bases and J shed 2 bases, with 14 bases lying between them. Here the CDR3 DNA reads TGTGCCAGCAGCCCTTCTAGCCGCAGAAACACCGGGGAGCTGTTTTTT. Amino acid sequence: CASSPSSRRNTGELFF.

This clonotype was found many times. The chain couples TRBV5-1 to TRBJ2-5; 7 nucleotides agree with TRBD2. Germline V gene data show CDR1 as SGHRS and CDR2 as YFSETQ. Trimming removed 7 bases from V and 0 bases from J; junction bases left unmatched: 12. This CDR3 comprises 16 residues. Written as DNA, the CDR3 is TGCGCCAGCTGCCTCGGGGGGACTACGTACCAAGAGACCCAGTACTTC. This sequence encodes CASCLGGTTYQETQYF.

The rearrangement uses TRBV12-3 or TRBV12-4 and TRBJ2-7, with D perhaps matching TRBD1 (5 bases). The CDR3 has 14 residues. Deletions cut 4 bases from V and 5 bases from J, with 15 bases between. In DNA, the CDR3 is TGTGCCAGCAGTTATGGACACTCCTTAAACGAGCAGTACTTC. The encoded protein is CASSYGHSLNEQYF.

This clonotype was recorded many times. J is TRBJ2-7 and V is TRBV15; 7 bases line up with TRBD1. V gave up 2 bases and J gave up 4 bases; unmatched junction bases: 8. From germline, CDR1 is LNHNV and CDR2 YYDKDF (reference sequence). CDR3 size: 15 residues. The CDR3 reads CATSRQRQGAYEQYF. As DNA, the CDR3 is TGTGCCACCAGCAGACAACGACAGGGCGCGTACGAGCAGTACTTC.

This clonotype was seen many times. For the CDR3, the DNA is TGTGCCAGCAGCGTCCTGACGGACGGCCAAGAGACCCAGTACTTC. Translated: CASSVLTDGQETQYF. V gene TRBV12-3 or TRBV12-4 combines with J gene TRBJ2-5, with unresolved D. The CDR3 contains 15 residues. Deletions cut 6 bases from V and 1 base from J, with 15 bases between.

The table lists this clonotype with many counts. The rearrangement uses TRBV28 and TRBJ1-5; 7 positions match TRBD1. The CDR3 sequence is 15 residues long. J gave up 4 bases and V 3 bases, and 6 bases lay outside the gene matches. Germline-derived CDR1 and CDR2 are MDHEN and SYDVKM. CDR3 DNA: TGTGCCAGCAGTTTCGGGACAGCCGTAAATCAGCCCCAGCATTTT. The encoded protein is CASSFGTAVNQPQHF.

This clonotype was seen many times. The chain's CDR3 is CASSVLPRWTGELFF. CDR3 DNA: TGTGCCAGCAGCGTACTGCCCCGCTGGACCGGGGAGCTGTTTTTT. The chain joins TRBV9 to TRBJ2-2; D remains unclear. Germline V CDR1 and CDR2: SGDLS, YYNGEE. The CDR3 is 15 residues long. V gave up 1 base and J gave up 5 bases, with 12 bases separating them.